The 29 T cell receptor beta chains in this list originate from one sample, sequenced in a study of cytomegalovirus exposure and HLA in healthy donors. The PCR was carried out with 60 Vbeta primers and 13 Jbeta primers. Measured with immunoSEQ multiplex PCR; TCRdb has only the in-frame clones, and not every one. The sample includes some 130,000 clones, roughly 70% of them seen just once. The specimen sequenced was PBMCs. The receptors originated from a human donor in good health.

The V and J genes are TRBV5-1 and TRBJ2-7, with 8 bases fitting TRBD1. Germline CDR1 SGHRS, CDR2 YFSETQ. V shed 2 bases, J shed 4 bases, and the junction held 2 bases outside the gene matches. This CDR3 comprises 13 residues. CDR3 sequence: CASSFRQGYEQYF. CDR3 nucleotide sequence: TGCGCCAGCAGCTTCCGACAGGGGTACGAGCAGTACTTC.

With respect to this clone: The junction and the germline gene differ at one end; a read error may be behind it. The V call is TRBV5-1, the J call TRBJ2-5; 16 bases are shared with TRBD2. Germline CDR1 is SGHRS and CDR2 is YFSETQ. The length of the CDR3 is 16 residues. CDR3 protein: CASSTGTSGRVEAQYF. The CDR3 region has the DNA TGCGCCAGCAGCACAGGGACTAGCGGGAGGGTAGAGGCCCAGTACTTC.

The chain has TRBV5-1 and TRBJ1-4; tentative D call: TRBD1 (6 bases). In germline, CDR1 is SGHRS, CDR2 YFSETQ. The V and J ends lost 1 base and 7 bases respectively, with 11 bases between them. The CDR3 runs to 14 residues. As DNA, the CDR3 is TGCGCCAGCAGCTTGACGTCACAGGGTGAAAAACTGTTTTTT. This encodes CASSLTSQGEKLFF.

This clone was seen more than once but under ten times. In DNA form, the CDR3 reads TGCGCCAGCAGCCTAGAGACAGGGGGCTCCCAGCATTTT. Its translation: CASSLETGGSQHF. The chain links TRBV5-1 to TRBJ1-5; 10 positions match TRBD1. Germline V lookup: CDR1 SGHRS, CDR2 YFSETQ. The CDR3 extends over 13 amino acids. V was pared by 4 bases and J by 11 bases, with 6 bases of the junction left unmatched. The whole variable domain, remainder taken from reference TRBV5-1 and TRBJ1-5, is KAGVTQTPRYLIKTRGQQVTLSCSPISGHRSVSWYQQTPGQGLQFLFEYFSETQRNKGNFPGRFSGRQFSNSRSEMNVSTLELGDSALYLCASSLETGGSQHFGDGTRLSIL.

There are a few counts of this clone. The genes are TRBV4-1 and TRBJ1-1; TRBD1 matches at 7 bases. The CDR3 is 19 residues long. After removal of 4 bases from V and 5 bases from J, the junction contained 22 bases not matched to a gene. Germline loops: CDR1 MGHRA, CDR2 YSYEKL. CDR3 region: CASSRSAAYTDRVGTEAFF. CDR3 in DNA: TGCGCCAGCAGCCGCTCCGCGGCGTACACTGACAGGGTCGGGACTGAAGCTTTCTTT.

The chain has TRBV4-2 and TRBJ2-3, with D possibly TRBD1 on 6 matching bases. The CDR3 has 14 residues. V was shortened by 0 bases and J by 4 bases, with 8 bases between the two germline ends. Germline V gene sequence: CDR1 LGHNA, CDR2 YNFKEQ. The CDR3 coding sequence is TGTGCCAGCAGCCAAGACCAGGGGTCAGATACGCAGTATTTT. Translating gives CASSQDQGSDTQYF.

The chain uses TRBV4-3 and TRBJ2-7; 7 bases agree with TRBD1. Germline V gene lookup returns CDR1 LGHNA and CDR2 YSLEER. The CDR3 consists of 14 residues. The J segment lost 0 bases and the V segment lost 3 bases, leaving 2 bases of the junction unmatched. The chain's CDR3 is CASSQGQISYEQYF. CDR3 coding DNA: TGCGCCAGCAGCCAGGGACAGATCTCCTACGAGCAGTACTTC.

The chain uses TRBV5-1 and TRBJ2-5; D is possibly TRBD2 (5 bases). From germline, CDR1 is SGHRS and CDR2 YFSETQ. The V end was cut by 0 bases, the J end by 0 bases, with 12 bases between. This CDR3 region has 16 residues. Written as DNA, the CDR3 is TGCGCCAGCAGCTTGGTTGATGGGAGAAACCAAGAGACCCAGTACTTC. Protein product: CASSLVDGRNQETQYF.

J is TRBJ2-1 and V is TRBV9; TRBD1 agrees at 7 bases. This CDR3 region has 15 residues. The germline CDR1 and CDR2 sequences are SGDLS and YYNGEE. Germline trimming cut 0 bases from V and 7 bases from J; bases unmatched to any gene: 7. Written as DNA, the CDR3 is TGTGCCAGCAGCGTAGGGGACAGATTGAGGAATGAGCAGTTCTTC. Its protein is CASSVGDRLRNEQFF.

The J gene is TRBJ2-2, the V gene TRBV7-2, with a weak D call TRBD2 (5 bases). Trimming took off 2 bases at V and 8 bases at J, with 15 bases between the two ends. The CDR3 is 15 amino acids. Germline CDR1 SGHTA, CDR2 FQGNSA. CDR3 sequence reads: CASSLIQRWEGELFF. CDR3 in DNA: TGTGCCAGCAGCTTAATCCAGCGATGGGAGGGGGAGCTGTTTTTT.

The chain is built from TRBV11-3 and TRBJ2-1, with D hard to call. The CDR3 runs 12 residues. Germline V gene lookup returns CDR1 SGHNT and CDR2 YENEEA. V was trimmed by 5 bases and J by 9 bases, leaving 11 bases between them. The CDR3 is CASSPDSGEQFF. The CDR3 DNA is TGTGCCAGCAGCCCTGATAGTGGTGAGCAGTTCTTC.

This chain connects TRBV18 to TRBJ2-2; D perhaps matches TRBD2 (6 bases). V dropped 2 bases and J dropped 5 bases, with 12 bases sitting between them. Germline assignment: CDR1 KGHSH and CDR2 LQKENI. This CDR3 is built from 15 residues. The CDR3 coding sequence is TGTGCCAGCTCACCAGGGGAGGTCAGGACCGGGGAGCTGTTTTTT. It encodes CASSPGEVRTGELFF.

The chain combines TRBV18 with TRBJ2-7; 9 bases align to TRBD1. This CDR3 contains 14 residues. V was clipped by 2 bases and J by 5 bases; unmatched bases: 4. Germline CDR1 reads KGHSH; CDR2 reads LQKENI. CDR3 nucleotide sequence: TGTGCCAGCTCACCATACACAGGGGGCGACGAGCAGTACTTC. Translated, it gives CASSPYTGGDEQYF.

This chain uses TRBV6-4 with TRBJ2-3; possible D gene TRBD2, 7 bases. V lost 2 bases to trimming and J lost 4 bases, with 10 bases between them. Germline values: CDR1 MRHNA, CDR2 SNTAGT. There are 14 residues in the CDR3. CDR3: CASSDRGAADTQYF. The CDR3 DNA reads as TGTGCCAGCAGTGACCGGGGGGCGGCAGATACGCAGTATTTT.

The CDR3 DNA reads TGTGCCAGCAGCTTAGGTCCAGGGCGGGAGACCCAGTACTTC. Its protein is CASSLGPGRETQYF. This chain connects TRBV7-8 to TRBJ2-5; TRBD1 is a possible D gene (5 bases). CDR3 length equals 14 residues. V was pared by 1 base and J by 5 bases, with 11 bases between. CDR1 and CDR2 (germline): SGHVS, FQNEAQ.

The table lists this clone with a few counts. The chain links TRBV28 to TRBJ2-7, with 8 bases aligning to TRBD1. From germline, CDR1 is MDHEN and CDR2 SYDVKM. V trimming: 8 bases; J trimming: 2 bases; junction bases outside the gene matches: 11. There are 15 residues in the CDR3. As DNA, the CDR3 is TGTGCCAGCCGCCCGCCCGGGACAGGAACCTACGAGCAGTACTTC. Translation gives CASRPPGTGTYEQYF.

The chain carries TRBV5-4 and TRBJ2-1, with TRBD2 as a possible D gene (6 bases). The CDR3 runs 16 residues. Looked up from germline, CDR1 is SGHNT and CDR2 is YYREEE (reference sequence). V lost 5 bases and J 2 bases, leaving 17 bases between the germline ends. CDR3: CASRIGGPSTYNEQFF. The CDR3, as DNA: TGTGCCAGCAGGATCGGAGGGCCCTCAACCTACAATGAGCAGTTCTTC. The whole variable domain, remainder taken from reference TRBV5-4 and TRBJ2-1, is ETGVTQSPTHLIKTRGQQVTLRCSSQSGHNTVSWYQQALGQGPQFIFQYYREEENGRGNFPPRFSGLQFPNYSSELNVNALELDDSALYLCASRIGGPSTYNEQFFGPGTRLTVL.

This chain links TRBV5-1 with TRBJ1-3; tentatively, D is TRBD1 (5 bases). Looked up from germline, CDR1 is SGHRS and CDR2 is YFSETQ. V was trimmed by 0 bases and J by 0 bases, leaving 13 bases between them. The CDR3 contains 17 residues. CDR3 nucleotides: TGCGCCAGCAGCTTGGATGGGGGGTTTAGCTCTGGAAACACCATATATTTT. Protein product: CASSLDGGFSSGNTIYF.

This chain connects TRBV7-9 to TRBJ2-2; 12 bases match TRBD2. V lost 2 bases and J lost 5; bases outside the gene matches: 12. The germline V gene has CDR1 SEHNR and CDR2 FQNEAQ (reference sequence). The CDR3 spans 19 residues. CDR3 in amino acids: CASSLLGRLAGVRTGELFF. DNA for the CDR3: TGTGCCAGCAGCTTATTGGGCCGACTAGCGGGAGTTAGAACCGGGGAGCTGTTTTTT.

Only a few counts were recorded for this clone. This chain joins TRBV29-1 and TRBJ2-7; D gene unclear. The germline V gene encodes CDR1 SQVTM and CDR2 ANQGSEA. V was shortened by 0 bases and J by 3 bases, with 9 bases between the two germline ends. The CDR3 consists of 13 residues. The CDR3 protein is CSVEDRVSYEQYF. In DNA form, the CDR3 reads TGCAGCGTTGAAGATCGTGTCAGCTACGAGCAGTACTTC.

V and J are TRBV7-3 and TRBJ1-1; possibly TRBD1 for D (5 bases). Germline CDR1 is SGHTA and CDR2 is FQGTGA. The CDR3 length is 15 residues. V gave up 2 bases and J gave up 4 bases, with 14 bases separating them. CDR3 sequence (DNA): TGTGCCAGCAGCTTACAGGGAGGGAGGGCCACTGAAGCTTTCTTT. Its translation is CASSLQGGRATEAFF.

V is TRBV7-9 and J is TRBJ2-5, with no clear D. The CDR3 spans 11 residues. Germline V lookup: CDR1 SEHNR, CDR2 FQNEAQ (reference sequence). V lost 5 bases and J lost 3, with 4 bases in between. CDR3 region: CASSGEETQYF. CDR3 nucleotides: TGTGCCAGCAGCGGAGAAGAGACCCAGTACTTC.

This clone was observed once. The chain combines TRBV6-5 with TRBJ2-1, with TRBD2 matching over 7 bases. Germline assignment: CDR1 MNHEY and CDR2 SVGAGI. CDR3 length: 16 residues. Unmatched junction bases numbered 4, after V lost 2 bases and J lost 0 bases. This CDR3 reads CASSYLAEHSYNEQFF. CDR3 in DNA: TGTGCCAGCAGTTACCTAGCGGAACACTCCTACAATGAGCAGTTCTTC.

V gene TRBV28 combines with J gene TRBJ1-6; D is possibly TRBD1 (6 bases). Trimming took off 9 bases at V and 7 bases at J, with 13 bases between the two ends. Per germline, CDR1 MDHEN and CDR2 SYDVKM. The CDR3 contains 13 residues. The CDR3 is CASGGQGNSPLHF. CDR3 nucleotides: TGTGCCAGTGGTGGGCAGGGGAATTCACCCCTCCACTTT. The complete variable domain, with remaining parts taken from reference TRBV28 and TRBJ1-6, reads DVKVTQSSRYLVKRTGEKVFLECVQDMDHENMFWYRQDPGLGLRLIYFSYDVKMKEKGDIPEGYSVSREKKERFSLILESASTNQTSMYLCASGGQGNSPLHFGNGTRLTVT.

The V gene is TRBV5-4, the J gene TRBJ1-3; 9 bases align to TRBD1. Germline V gene sequence: CDR1 SGHNT, CDR2 YYREEE (reference sequence). V was pared by 4 bases and J by 4 bases, with 6 bases of the junction left unmatched. The CDR3 is 15 amino acids. CDR3 DNA: TGTGCCAGCAGCCTACAGGGGGCGAGAGGAAACACCATATATTTT. Amino acid sequence: CASSLQGARGNTIYF. The full variable domain, its missing parts supplied by reference TRBV5-4 and TRBJ1-3, is ETGVTQSPTHLIKTRGQQVTLRCSSQSGHNTVSWYQQALGQGPQFIFQYYREEENGRGNFPPRFSGLQFPNYSSELNVNALELDDSALYLCASSLQGARGNTIYFGEGSWLTVV.

CDR3 region: CASSLPHSGRALEQYF. The CDR3 DNA follows: TGTGCCAGCAGCCTACCCCATAGCGGGAGGGCCCTCGAGCAGTACTTC. The J gene is TRBJ2-7, the V gene TRBV5-4, with 11 bases matching TRBD2. The CDR3 contains 16 residues. Trimming removed 4 bases from V and 6 bases from J; junction bases left unmatched: 12. Germline CDR1 is SGHNT and CDR2 is YYREEE (reference sequence).

The V call is TRBV5-5, the J call TRBJ2-3; TRBD1 matches at 7 bases. V was clipped by 0 bases and J by 6 bases; unmatched bases: 1. Germline CDR1 reads SGHKS; CDR2 reads YYEKEE (reference sequence). The CDR3 loop spans 13 amino acids. CDR3 sequence: CASSLGQGDTQYF. The CDR3 DNA sequence: TGTGCCAGCAGCTTGGGACAGGGTGATACGCAGTATTTT.

The chain is built from TRBV4-1 and TRBJ1-2; 9 nucleotides line up with TRBD1. In germline, CDR1 is MGHRA, CDR2 YSYEKL. V shed 4 bases and J 2 bases; nucleotides not matched to a gene: 2. The CDR3 is 14 residues long. The CDR3 DNA reads TGCGCCAGCAGCCCGGGACAGGGCAACTATGGCTACACCTTC. It encodes CASSPGQGNYGYTF.

V gene TRBV9 combines with J gene TRBJ1-3, with TRBD1 as a possible D gene (5 bases). The CDR3 spans 13 residues. V lost 7 bases and J lost 6, with 14 bases in between. The germline V gene encodes CDR1 SGDLS and CDR2 YYNGEE. Here the CDR3 reads CASGSTRENTIYF. CDR3 nucleotides: TGTGCCAGCGGGTCAACCAGGGAAAACACCATATATTTT.